These T cell receptor beta chains were read from a single sample in a study of regulatory T cells in long-lasting Graves disease. TCRdb re-called the multiplex PCR reads with MiXCR, one entry per CDR3 protein. The sample holds 400,000 to 650,000 distinct CDR3 sequences, roughly 16% seen once. The sample was also linked to a second study, of T cells in Graves' hyperthyroidism and ophthalmopathy.

The input for sequencing was peripheral blood mononuclear cells (PBMCs), taken at new diagnosis, from a patient treated with antithyroid drugs. Source of these receptors: a woman aged 35-65 years with Graves disease. The conserved cysteine and the conserved F or W are not part of the CDR3 here. The order of the fields is V gene, CDR3 protein.

TRBV5-1	ASSSGLEGTEAF
TRBV2	ASSVRGMGGGAVNWSPLH
TRBV10-3	AISESLYEQY
TRBV20-1	SAAGEQGYGYT
TRBV7-6	ASSSFSAYQETQY
TRBV2	ASSEARGMRGYT
TRBV7-9	ASSLVKGLNTEAF
TRBV6-1	ASSPTGGTNTETF
TRBV12-3/TRBV12-4	ASSITGGGGYT
TRBV6-1	ASSRTGTGYQPQH
TRBV19	AVQGALVEEQY
TRBV12-3/TRBV12-4	ASSGKRGTEAF
TRBV28	ASSTGDRGWHEQF
TRBV18	ASSRSWTDQETQY
TRBV4-1	ASSQGSPDRGSYEQY
TRBV11-2	ASSLEQVPSYGYT
TRBV5-6	ASSLFTVTTEAF